This TCR beta chain was captured in a study of CD8+ T cells in alopecia areata. After isolation, RNA underwent reverse transcription to generate cDNA as the sequencing template. Sequenced by immunoSEQ multiplex PCR; TCRdb stores in-frame clones only, minus some. The sample holds 120,000 to 150,000 clones, around 62% seen once. General study points: Especially in alopecia totalis/universalis, lesional scalp showed greater clonality than normal scalp did. Resident alphabeta T-cell populations of normal skin are likewise subject to sequencing in scalp samples.

In germline, CDR1 is SGHAT, CDR2 FQNNGV. The CDR3 consists of 15 residues. V lost 6 bases, J lost 0 bases, and 12 bases lay in between. Comments on this clone: Antigen: not known.

The sample was CD8+ T cells sorted from blood. The clonotype originates from a human donor in good health. V and J are TRBV11-2 and TRBJ1-3; no definite D call. The CDR3 loop is CASSRGMSSGNTIYF. The CDR3 nucleotides are TGTGCCAGCAGTAGAGGGATGAGCTCTGGAAACACCATATATTTT.